Listed below are T cell receptor beta chains from one sample, sequenced in a study of T cells in tuberculosis. The protocol was immunoSEQ multiplex PCR, while the TCRdb copy is restricted to in-frame clones and leaves out a portion. This sample has nearly 60,000 clones; roughly 88% occur once, and the top ten carry 21%. Sequenced sample: CD1b-GMM tetramer-negative cells sorted from PBMCs. The receptors originated from an adult woman with latent tuberculosis. Each CDR3 is given with its conserved first and last residue. D genes are given only for firm matches. Where a row states a size, it is once, few, many or the class of an expanded clone; other rows omit it.

J	size	V	length	D	CDR3	DNA
TRBJ1-4	-	TRBV30	12	-	CAWNGPNEKLFF	TGTGCCTGGAATGGCCCTAATGAAAAACTGTTTTTT
TRBJ1-1	-	TRBV18	13	-	CASSPGQDTEAFF	TGTGCCAGCTCACCAGGGCAGGACACTGAAGCTTTCTTT
TRBJ1-1	-	TRBV6-1	18	-	CASSEGRDIFFVNTEAFF	TGTGCCAGCAGTGAAGGCCGGGACATTTTTTTTGTGAACACTGAAGCTTTCTTT
TRBJ2-5	-	TRBV18	13	-	CASSLDRGFPQYF	TGTGCCAGCTCTCTGGACCGGGGATTTCCCCAGTACTTC
TRBJ2-1	-	TRBV28	15	-	CASSSGPAGYNEQFF	-
TRBJ1-6	-	TRBV7-2	16	-	CASSSLGARLDSPLHF	TGTGCCAGCAGCTCCCTGGGTGCCCGGCTAGATTCACCCCTCCACTTT
TRBJ2-1	-	TRBV10-1	17	-	CASSDRRTYHEYNEQFF	TGCGCCAGCAGTGACCGACGGACTTATCACGAATACAATGAGCAGTTCTTC
TRBJ2-6	-	TRBV18	16	-	CASSPPTGTGANVLTF	TGTGCCAGCTCACCTCCAACAGGTACTGGGGCCAACGTCCTGACTTTC
TRBJ1-2	few	TRBV30	10	-	CARGTYGYTF	TGTGCCCGGGGGACCTATGGCTACACCTTC
TRBJ2-7	-	TRBV5-4	12	-	CASSSTPSEQYF	TGTGCCAGCAGTTCGACTCCCTCCGAGCAGTACTTC
TRBJ2-5	-	TRBV7-2	16	TRBD2	CASSPLGGTSVQTQYF	TGTGCCAGCAGCCCTCTCGGTGGGACTAGCGTTCAGACCCAGTACTTC
TRBJ2-3	-	TRBV5-1	17	TRBD2	CASSLYTAGGQTDTQYF	TGCGCCAGCAGCTTGTATACAGCGGGGGGGCAGACAGATACGCAGTATTTT
TRBJ1-2	-	TRBV5-4	15	-	CASSLPRTPRDGYTF	TGTGCCAGCAGCTTGCCGAGGACACCCCGGGATGGCTACACCTTC
TRBJ2-1	-	TRBV30	14	TRBD2	CAWRGAGGSNEQFF	TGTGCCTGGAGGGGGGCGGGAGGCTCCAATGAGCAGTTCTTC
TRBJ1-1	-	TRBV7-3	13	-	CASSLYGSTEAFF	TGTGCCAGCAGCTTATATGGGAGCACTGAAGCTTTCTTT
TRBJ2-1	-	TRBV4-3	17	-	CASSQGNGGVGYNEQFF	TGCGCCAGCAGCCAAGGCAACGGCGGCGTTGGCTACAATGAGCAGTTCTTC
TRBJ1-2	-	TRBV6-5	13	-	CASSQTPNYGYTF	TGTGCCAGCAGTCAGACACCTAACTATGGCTACACCTTC
TRBJ1-5	-	TRBV5-1	15	-	CASSDGTTRSQPQHF	TGCGCCAGCAGCGACGGGACAACCCGTTCCCAGCCCCAGCATTTT
TRBJ1-3	-	TRBV30	13	-	CGLGRISGNTIYF	TGTGGTCTGGGCAGGATCTCTGGAAACACCATATATTTT
TRBJ1-3	-	TRBV11-3	16	-	CASSPKGLLSGNTIYF	TGTGCCAGCAGCCCTAAAGGACTGCTCTCTGGAAACACCATATATTTT
TRBJ2-5	-	TRBV5-4	17	-	CASSLARRGIGQETQYF	TGTGCCAGCAGCTTGGCTAGGAGAGGTATAGGCCAAGAGACCCAGTACTTC
TRBJ1-2	-	TRBV12-5	15	-	CASVRFEGANYGYTF	TGTGCTAGTGTTCGTTTTGAGGGGGCTAACTATGGCTACACCTTC
TRBJ1-5	-	TRBV19	15	-	CASSPRGSSNQPQHF	TGTGCCAGTAGTCCCCGGGGTTCGAGCAATCAGCCCCAGCATTTT
TRBJ2-7	-	TRBV11-2	14	-	CASSLHREVDEQYF	TGTGCCAGCAGCTTGCACAGGGAAGTAGACGAGCAGTACTTC
TRBJ2-4	once	TRBV6-5	13	TRBD1	CASSGTGLNIQYF	TGTGCCAGCAGTGGGACAGGCCTAAACATTCAGTACTTC
TRBJ2-1	-	TRBV6-4	14	TRBD2	CASPGTSGHNEQFF	TGTGCCAGCCCCGGGACTAGCGGACACAATGAGCAGTTCTTC
TRBJ1-2	-	TRBV6-5	14	-	CASSATDANYGYTF	TGTGCCAGCAGCGCGACAGACGCTAACTATGGCTACACCTTC
TRBJ2-7	-	TRBV5-1	15	-	CASSLGPTGNYEQYF	TGCGCCAGCAGCCTCGGCCCGACGGGAAATTACGAGCAGTACTTC
TRBJ2-2	-	TRBV7-9	13	-	CASAKGDTGELFF	TGTGCCAGCGCTAAAGGGGACACCGGGGAGCTGTTTTTT
TRBJ2-2	-	TRBV18	17	TRBD1	CASSPSGLTGSIGELFF	TGTGCCAGCTCACCTTCCGGGCTGACAGGGAGTATCGGGGAGCTGTTTTTT
TRBJ1-2	-	TRBV2	13	-	CASSQGRVYGYTF	TGTGCCAGCAGCCAGGGGCGAGTCTATGGCTACACCTTC
TRBJ2-3	-	TRBV5-1	15	TRBD1	CASSLNRGLTDTQYF	TGCGCCAGCAGCTTGAACAGGGGGCTGACAGATACGCAGTATTTT
TRBJ1-1	-	TRBV27	11	-	CASRQGSATFF	TGTGCCAGCAGGCAGGGGTCCGCAACTTTCTTT
TRBJ1-2	-	TRBV4-1	17	TRBD1	CASSQEVRQGIFVGYTF	TGCGCCAGCAGCCAAGAGGTCAGACAGGGAATTTTTGTTGGCTACACCTTC
TRBJ1-5	once	TRBV19	15	-	CASRRTDYSNQPQHF	TGTGCCAGTAGGCGGACAGATTATAGCAATCAGCCCCAGCATTTT
TRBJ1-3	-	TRBV6-5	13	-	CASSFIGGNTIYF	TGTGCCAGCAGTTTCATCGGGGGAAACACCATATATTTT
TRBJ2-7	-	TRBV6-6	14	-	CASTSSDSSYEQYF	TGTGCCAGCACCTCATCGGACTCGTCCTACGAGCAGTACTTC
TRBJ1-6	-	TRBV27	12	-	CASANFNSPLHF	TGTGCCAGCGCCAACTTTAATTCACCCCTCCACTTT
TRBJ2-5	-	TRBV25-1	11	-	CASSGPGTQYF	TGTGCCAGCAGTGGCCCCGGGACCCAGTACTTC
TRBJ2-1	-	TRBV25-1	15	TRBD1	CASSPGQGTYNEQFF	TGTGCCAGCAGTCCGGGACAGGGTACCTACAATGAGCAGTTCTTC
TRBJ2-7	-	TRBV7-4	15	TRBD1	CASSHHRGPAYEQYF	TGTGCCAGCAGCCACCACAGGGGACCTGCCTACGAGCAGTACTTC
TRBJ2-7	-	TRBV7-2	15	TRBD2	CASSTPSGRSREQYF	TGTGCCAGCAGCACCCCTAGCGGGAGATCGCGAGAGCAGTACTTC
TRBJ1-4	-	TRBV7-2	15	-	CASSLLGGYNEKLFF	TGTGCCAGCAGCTTATTGGGGGGGTATAATGAAAAACTGTTTTTT
TRBJ2-1	medium-sized	TRBV7-9	18	TRBD2	CASSFSGLAGSLYNEQFF	TGTGCCAGCAGCTTCTCCGGACTAGCGGGTTCCCTCTACAATGAGCAGTTCTTC
TRBJ2-2	-	TRBV10-3	13	TRBD1	CAIRGQDTGELFF	TGTGCCATCAGGGGACAGGACACCGGGGAGCTGTTTTTT
TRBJ2-7	few	TRBV7-2	16	TRBD2	CASSPSGTSGYYEQYF	TGTGCCAGCAGCCCGTCCGGGACTAGCGGTTACTACGAGCAGTACTTC
TRBJ2-1	-	TRBV6-6	15	TRBD2	CASSDRRLAGNEQFF	TGTGCCAGCAGTGACCGGCGACTAGCGGGCAATGAGCAGTTCTTC
TRBJ1-3	-	TRBV4-3	17	TRBD1	CASSQVPQGVRGNTIYF	TGCGCCAGCAGCCAAGTTCCCCAGGGGGTCCGTGGAAACACCATATATTTT